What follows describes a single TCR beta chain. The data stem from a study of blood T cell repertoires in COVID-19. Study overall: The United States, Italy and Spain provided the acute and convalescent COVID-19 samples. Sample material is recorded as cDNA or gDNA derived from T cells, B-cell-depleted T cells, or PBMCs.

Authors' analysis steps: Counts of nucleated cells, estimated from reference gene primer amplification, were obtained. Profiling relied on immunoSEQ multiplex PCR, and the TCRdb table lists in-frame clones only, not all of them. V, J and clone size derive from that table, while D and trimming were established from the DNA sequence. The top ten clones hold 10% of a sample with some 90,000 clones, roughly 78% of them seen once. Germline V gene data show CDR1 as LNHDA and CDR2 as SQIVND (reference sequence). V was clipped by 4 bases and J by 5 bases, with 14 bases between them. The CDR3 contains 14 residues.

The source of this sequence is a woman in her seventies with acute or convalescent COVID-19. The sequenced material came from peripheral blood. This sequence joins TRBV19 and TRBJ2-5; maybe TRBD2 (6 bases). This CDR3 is CASSKGAGWETQYF. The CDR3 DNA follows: TGTGCCAGTAGTAAAGGGGCGGGATGGGAGACCCAGTACTTC.